This T cell receptor (beta chain) was documented in a study of blood T cell repertoires in COVID-19. In the study overall: Acute and convalescent COVID-19 samples came from the United States, Italy and Spain.

CDR3 length equals 14 residues. Between the trimmed V and J ends, which lost 4 bases and 4 bases, there was a span of 11 bases. In germline, CDR1 is LGHDT, CDR2 YNNKEL (reference sequence). A few counts support this clone. In the original workflow: Amplifying reference gene primers gave estimates of nucleated cell counts. The repertoire was sequenced with immunoSEQ multiplex PCR; TCRdb's copy has only in-frame clones and lacks some. Clonal size and the V and J genes are those of that table, whereas D and trimming came from the DNA. The sample includes about 180,000 clones, roughly 77% of them seen just once.

The rearrangement joins TRBV3-1 (or the pseudogene TRBV3-2) to TRBJ1-5, with a tentative D call TRBD1 (6 bases). The receptor was isolated from a woman at least 80 years old with COVID-19, enrolled during active disease. The material sequenced was peripheral blood. The DNA for the CDR3 is TGTGCCAGCAGCCCCGGACAGCTTAATCAGCCCCAGCATTTT. Encoded protein: CASSPGQLNQPQHF.